The 5 T cell receptor beta chains in this list originate from one sample, sequenced in a study of shared clonotypes between healthy human individuals (TCRdb year 2020). CD8 naive samples were obtained by positive selection for CCR7 among CD45RO-negative cells, yielding a CD45RA+CCR7+ population from which TemRA cells were excluded. Receptor libraries were prepared by the immunoSEQ multiplex PCR assay. The table comes from immuneACCESS by way of TCRdb, which keeps in-frame sequences with V and J called. Part of the clones is missing from these tables; in studies checked, under half for an unresolved V gene and the rest for unknown reasons. In all, the sample holds around 1.9 million clones, and approximately 94% of those were seen once. 1.5% to 2% of the sample is in the top ten clones. Sequencing was carried out using naive CD8+ T cells from PBMCs. In the paper's terms, the cell subset or site label means: CD45RA+CCR7+. The origin of the receptors is a man younger than 35 in good health. Some clones in this sample may be carry-over from other donors' samples.

This CDR3 reads CASTPRDREDYEQYF. The CDR3 DNA follows: TGTGCCAGCACCCCCCGGGACAGGGAAGACTACGAGCAGTACTTC. The chain employs TRBV6-6 and TRBJ2-5; 9 bases are a match to TRBD1. The J call may be mistaken, given a closer DNA end match to TRBJ2-7. Germline V lookup: CDR1 MNHNY, CDR2 SVGAGI (reference sequence). This CDR3 has 15 amino acids.

This clone showed up just a few times. Other DNA sequences within the sample encode an identical CDR3. The chain couples TRBV27 to TRBJ2-3; the D gene is possibly TRBD1 (6 bases). The germline gives CDR1 MNHEY, CDR2 SMNVEV (reference sequence). CDR3 size: 14 residues. Trimming cost V 8 bases and J 3 bases, with 15 bases left between them. CDR3 sequence reads: CASSRGTKTDTQYF. CDR3 DNA sequence: TGTGCCAGCTCAAGGGGGACAAAGACAGATACGCAGTATTTT.

CDR3 nucleotides: TGTGCCAGCAGTTTAATTATCCTGAGTGAAAAACTGTTTTTT. Its translation is CASSLIILSEKLFF. The chain combines TRBV28 with TRBJ1-4; D gene unclear. The germline gives CDR1 MDHEN, CDR2 SYDVKM. The CDR3 sequence is 14 residues long. The V gene lost 2 bases and the J gene lost 7 bases, with 11 bases spanning the gap.

The chain carries TRBV6-5 and TRBJ1-1; D is unclear. The ends were cut back, 4 bases at V and 1 base at J, with 16 bases in the middle. The CDR3 sequence is 16 residues long. The germline gives CDR1 MNHEY, CDR2 SVGAGI. The CDR3 DNA follows: TGTGCCAGCAGTTTTTCCGGGGTATCACCGAACACTGAAGCTTTCTTT. It encodes CASSFSGVSPNTEAFF.

The chain recombines TRBV6-5 with TRBJ2-7; possibly TRBD1 for D (6 bases). The germline V gene has CDR1 MNHEY and CDR2 SVGAGI. The V and J ends lost 0 bases and 3 bases respectively, with 9 bases between them. The CDR3 length is 14 residues. CDR3 in amino acids: CASSYSDSFYEQYF. CDR3 coding DNA: TGTGCCAGCAGTTACTCGGACAGCTTCTACGAGCAGTACTTC.